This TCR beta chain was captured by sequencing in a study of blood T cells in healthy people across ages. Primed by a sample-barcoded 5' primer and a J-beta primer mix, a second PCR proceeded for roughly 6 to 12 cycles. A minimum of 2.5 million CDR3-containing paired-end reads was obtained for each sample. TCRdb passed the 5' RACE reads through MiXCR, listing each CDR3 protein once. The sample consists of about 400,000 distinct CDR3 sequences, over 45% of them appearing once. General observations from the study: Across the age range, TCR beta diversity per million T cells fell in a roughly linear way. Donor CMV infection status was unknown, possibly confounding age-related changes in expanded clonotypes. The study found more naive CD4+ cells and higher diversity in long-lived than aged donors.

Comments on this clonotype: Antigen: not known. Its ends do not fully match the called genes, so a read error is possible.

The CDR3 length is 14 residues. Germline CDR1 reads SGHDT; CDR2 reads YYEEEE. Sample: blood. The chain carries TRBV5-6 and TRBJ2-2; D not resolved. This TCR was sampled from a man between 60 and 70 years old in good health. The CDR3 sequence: CASSFGPKTGELFF. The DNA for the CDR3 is TGTGCCAGCAGCTTCGGGCCGAAGACCGGGGAGCTGTTTTTT.